This TCR beta chain was sequenced in a study of human T cells and chemical hapten exposure (dated by TCRdb to the early 2020s). Background on the whole study: For sensitization, 2% DPC in acetone was applied to a 2 cm by 2 cm area of upper inner arm skin. Throughout the roughly 23-week study period, patients were also given weekly therapeutic DPC doses on the scalp. Patch testing on the upper back used Finn chambers containing 0.01% DPC, with scoring done after 6 days according to International Contact Dermatitis Research Group standards. Most of the patients in the cohort were female, and the cohort covered alopecia areata with under or over 50% scalp involvement, alopecia totalis and alopecia universalis. Libraries were combined into a pool for sequencing, and differences in TCR yield between samples came mainly from small differences in library volumes within the pool. This study followed changes in the peripheral blood TCR repertoire in vivo during primary and secondary sensitization of alopecia patients to the hapten diphenylcyclopropenone (DPC). Blood samples were taken from patients before sensitization (week 0) and then at 2, 6 and about 24 weeks after DPC sensitization. For TCR sequencing, blood came from twenty-nine alopecia patients at anywhere from one to four time points (pre-sensitization, 2, 6 and 24 weeks).

Library preparation was by RACE. Sequencing was carried out with a NextSeq 500. Library preparation attached unique molecular identifiers to individual cDNA molecules for quantitative, reproducible TCR counting. Both TCR alpha and TCR beta chains were sequenced from each blood RNA sample. In the paper's pipeline: Samples had a median of about 96,000 TCRs, with a range from roughly 23,224 to 750,000. V, J and CDR3 annotation of the TCR reads was carried out using the Decombinator software suite. To make PS versus PT1 abundance plots, every sample was subsampled to the same number of TCRs (28,000). Expanded TCRs were defined as absent before sensitization and observed at least eight times at the 2-week time point. TCRdb reworked the public reads: Q25 trimming with fastp, MiXCR clone assembly, productive beta chains retained. Every distinct CDR3 protein forms one entry, paired with its most common genes and DNA. In this record, the V and J calls reflect TCRdb's handling and not the investigators' own analysis. Across this sample there are approximately 52,000 distinct CDR3 sequences, with around 9.4% seen only once. 13% to 15% of the sample comes from the top ten.

Ten or more counts support this clonotype. The antigen this receptor binds is unknown. The sample holds no much larger clone one base away, and base qualities are not on file. The paper's findings and limits, for the study overall: After repeated subsampling, changes were observed in the strength of the expansion versus patch-test correlation and in the threshold at which the correlation became significant. The number of PT1 expanded TCRs positively correlated with patch test score, significant at thresholds 8, 16 and 32 but not 4. Because every patient had alopecia, a presumed autoimmune disease, the patients' immune response might differ from that of healthy individuals. Expanded TCRs formed significantly more large CDR3 similarity clusters than pre-sensitization or healthy control sets, consistent with antigen-driven responses. No change with DPC sensitization was found in the number of TCRs above 1 in 1000 frequency, and no evidence of global repertoire structure alterations was found.

The sample's time point label is to be understood as: pre-sensitization, week 0. Interpreted using the paper, the treatment or condition label stands for: therapeutic diphenylcyclopropenone sensitization with weekly scalp DPC. At every patch-test visit, the blood draw took place before the patch test was put on. To be eligible, patients had to be aged 18 to 70, diagnosed with alopecia and judged suitable for DPC therapy, while pregnant patients were excluded. Total RNA was isolated from unfractionated whole blood collected in Tempus Blood RNA tubes. Including the terminal cysteine and phenylalanine, the CDR3 comprises 15 residues. This entry keeps only the CDR3 DNA: 45 bases, framed from base 1. V is cut back by 7 bases and J by 2 bases, with 7 bases in the junction unmatched.

The material sequenced was whole blood, taken in connection with sensitization to the hapten diphenylcyclopropenone (DPC). The clonotype originates from a middle-aged woman with alopecia areata. Some clones in this sample may be carry-over from other donors' samples. The chain couples TRBV12-3 or TRBV12-4 to TRBJ2-3; 9 central bases correspond to TRBD1. The CDR3 in this case is CASTTGGPSTDTQYF. The nucleotides read TGTGCCAGCACCACAGGGGGCCCTTCCACAGATACGCAGTATTTT.